The rows below give T cell receptor beta chains drawn from one sample of a study of cytomegalovirus exposure and HLA in healthy donors. TCRdb keeps only in-frame clones here, not all; method: immunoSEQ multiplex PCR. The repertoire holds around 170,000 clones, 82% seen once, with over 1.5% in the top ten. Input material: PBMCs. These receptor sequences come from a man aged 40-49 years in good health and CMV-seronegative. CDR3s include the opening cysteine and the closing phenylalanine or tryptophan. A D gene is named only where the DNA matches it firmly. Clone sizes are given selectively: once, few, many, or a class where the clone is expanded.

clone_size | j_call | d_call | v_call | cdr3_nt | cdr3_aa
- | TRBJ2-7 | TRBD2 | TRBV15 | TGTGCCACCAGCAGAGATGGGCTAGCGGGGACCTACGAGCAGTACTTC | CATSRDGLAGTYEQYF
- | TRBJ1-2 | TRBD1 | TRBV9 | TGTGCCAGCAGCGAACAGGGGGAAATTCCGAACTATGGCTACACCTTC | CASSEQGEIPNYGYTF
- | TRBJ2-5 | TRBD1 | TRBV4-1 | TGCGCCAGCAGCCACCGGACAGGGGAGCACCAAGAGACCCAGTACTTC | CASSHRTGEHQETQYF
- | TRBJ2-7 | TRBD2 | TRBV11-2 | TGTGCCAGCAGCCCGGGGGCGGGGGGGCATTTTTTCGAGCAGTACTTC | CASSPGAGGHFFEQYF
few | TRBJ1-5 | TRBD1 | TRBV7-2 | TGTGCCAGCAGCGCCCCGGGACAGGGGGCAAGGCAGCCCCAGCATTTT | CASSAPGQGARQPQHF
- | TRBJ2-3 | TRBD2 | TRBV29-1 | TGCAGCGTTTCACTAGCGGGGGGTTCAACAGATACGCAGTATTTT | CSVSLAGGSTDTQYF
- | TRBJ1-2 | TRBD1 | TRBV19 | TGTGCCAGTAAGACAGGGGGGACCCAAAGGAGCAATGGCTACACCTTC | CASKTGGTQRSNGYTF
- | TRBJ2-7 | TRBD1 | TRBV29-1 | TGCAGCGTTGAGGTGCCACCTAGGGGGACAGGGAGGGGATACTACGAGCAGTACTTC | CSVEVPPRGTGRGYYEQYF
- | TRBJ2-1 | - | TRBV4-3 | TGCGCCAGCAGCCAAGATCAGGGAACCTACAATGAGCAGTTCTTC | CASSQDQGTYNEQFF
- | TRBJ1-6 | - | TRBV5-4 | TGTGCCAGCAGCTTGGGGTCAAAGCGGCAGGGGAATTCACCCCTCCACTTT | CASSLGSKRQGNSPLHF
once | TRBJ2-1 | TRBD1 | TRBV15 | TGTGCCACCGGACAGGGGGCCAATGAGCAGTTCTTC | CATGQGANEQFF
few | TRBJ2-1 | - | TRBV5-1 | TGCGCCAGCACCCTATTGGCGGGGGCCTCCTACAATGAGCAGTTCTTC | CASTLLAGASYNEQFF
- | TRBJ2-5 | - | TRBV7-8 | TGTGCCAGCAGCTTACCGTCCCAAGAGACCCAGTACTTC | CASSLPSQETQYF
- | TRBJ2-4 | TRBD2 | TRBV5-1 | TGCGCCAGCAGCTTGGCAACTAGCGGGGGGGTTGTCAAAAACATTCAGTACTTC | CASSLATSGGVVKNIQYF
- | TRBJ2-7 | - | TRBV30 | TGTGCCTGGAGTGTAGATAGGGGTGCCCCCTACGAGCAGTACTTC | CAWSVDRGAPYEQYF
- | TRBJ2-5 | TRBD2 | TRBV7-6 | TGTGCCAGCAGCTTAGCACCCAGCGGGACGGGAGAGACCCAGTACTTC | CASSLAPSGTGETQYF
- | TRBJ2-7 | TRBD1 | TRBV9 | TGTGCCAGCAGCGTGGGACAGCGCAGCTACGAGCAGTACTTC | CASSVGQRSYEQYF
few | TRBJ2-1 | - | TRBV7-2 | TGTGCCAGCAGCTGGGAGAGTGAGCAGTTCTTC | CASSWESEQFF
- | TRBJ1-1 | - | TRBV30 | TGTGCCTGGAGCGGGGGACTAATGAACACTGAAGCTTTCTTT | CAWSGGLMNTEAFF
once | TRBJ2-1 | - | TRBV28 | TGTGCCAGCAAGGACACCCGATACAATGAGCAGTTCTTC | CASKDTRYNEQFF
- | TRBJ2-3 | TRBD2 | TRBV19 | TGTGCCAGTAGTACTAGCGGGGGGGCCGGAGATACGCAGTATTTT | CASSTSGGAGDTQYF
- | TRBJ1-1 | - | TRBV7-2 | TGTGCCGCCCAACCGGGGGGACTTAACACTGAAGCTTTCTTT | CAAQPGGLNTEAFF
- | TRBJ1-2 | - | TRBV12-5 | TGTGCTAGTGGTTTGTGGCCGATGTATGACTACACCTTC | CASGLWPMYDYTF
- | TRBJ1-5 | - | TRBV28 | TGTGCCAGCAGGGAACAGACACTTTATAGCAATCAGCCCCAGCATTTT | CASREQTLYSNQPQHF
- | TRBJ2-5 | TRBD2 | TRBV5-1 | TGCGCCAGCAGCTTCAGCGGGACGGGCCAAGAGACCCAGTACTTC | CASSFSGTGQETQYF
few | TRBJ2-7 | TRBD1 | TRBV4-1 | TGCGCCAGCAGCCAAGGTGTAGGGACAGGAGCCTACGAGCAGTACTTC | CASSQGVGTGAYEQYF
- | TRBJ1-1 | - | TRBV28 | TGTGCCAGCAGTGTCGGGGGGCTGAACACTGAAGCTTTCTTT | CASSVGGLNTEAFF
once | TRBJ1-4 | - | TRBV11-3 | TGTGCCAGCAGCCCTCCATCGGGAAGAAGTGAAAAACTGTTTTTT | CASSPPSGRSEKLFF
- | TRBJ2-7 | TRBD1 | TRBV6-6 | TGTGCCAGCAGTTACTCTGACAGGGTCTACGAGCAGTACTTC | CASSYSDRVYEQYF
- | TRBJ2-1 | - | TRBV4-2 | TGTGCCAGCAGCCAGGCCGGGACCCGGGGGAATGAGCAGTTCTTC | CASSQAGTRGNEQFF
few | TRBJ2-2 | - | TRBV6-6 | TGTGCCAGCAGTTACGCCAGACAGATCAACACCGGGGAGCTGTTTTTT | CASSYARQINTGELFF